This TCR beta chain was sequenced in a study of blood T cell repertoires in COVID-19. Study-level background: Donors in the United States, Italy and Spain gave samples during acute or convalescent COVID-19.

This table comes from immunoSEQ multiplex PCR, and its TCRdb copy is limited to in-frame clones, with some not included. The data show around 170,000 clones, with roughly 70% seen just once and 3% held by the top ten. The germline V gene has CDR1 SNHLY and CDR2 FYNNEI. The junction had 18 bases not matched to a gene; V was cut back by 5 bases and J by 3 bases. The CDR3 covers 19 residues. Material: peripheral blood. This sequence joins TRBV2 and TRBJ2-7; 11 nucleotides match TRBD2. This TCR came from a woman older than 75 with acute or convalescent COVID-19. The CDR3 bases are TGTGCCAGCAGTAAACAGGGGGCGCGGTCTAGCGGGAGGATCTACGAGCAGTACTTC. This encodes CASSKQGARSSGRIYEQYF.